Here is one TCR beta chain with its context. Its antigen is unidentified. Clones were sequenced by immunoSEQ multiplex PCR, and TCRdb holds only the in-frame ones, with some missing. This sample has around 350,000 clones, with more than 80% found just once. This record belongs to a study of cytomegalovirus exposure and HLA in healthy donors. Study in general: A later analysis reported the same platform for the roughly 120 validation repertoires and the roughly 670 first-cohort repertoires. Whole-study results and caveats: The study designated some 180 TCR beta chains cytomegalovirus-associated.

Germline-derived CDR1 and CDR2 are MGHRA and YSYEKL. The CDR3 consists of 15 residues. The V segment lost 4 bases and the J segment 0 bases; nucleotides outside the gene matches: 2. This receptor was taken from a woman aged 18 to 35 in good health and CMV-seronegative. This chain uses TRBV4-1 with TRBJ2-7, with 11 bases identical to TRBD2. Material for sequencing was PBMCs. Written as DNA, the CDR3 is TGCGCCAGCAGCCCCGGGACTAGCGGCTCCTACGAGCAGTACTTC. Translated: CASSPGTSGSYEQYF.